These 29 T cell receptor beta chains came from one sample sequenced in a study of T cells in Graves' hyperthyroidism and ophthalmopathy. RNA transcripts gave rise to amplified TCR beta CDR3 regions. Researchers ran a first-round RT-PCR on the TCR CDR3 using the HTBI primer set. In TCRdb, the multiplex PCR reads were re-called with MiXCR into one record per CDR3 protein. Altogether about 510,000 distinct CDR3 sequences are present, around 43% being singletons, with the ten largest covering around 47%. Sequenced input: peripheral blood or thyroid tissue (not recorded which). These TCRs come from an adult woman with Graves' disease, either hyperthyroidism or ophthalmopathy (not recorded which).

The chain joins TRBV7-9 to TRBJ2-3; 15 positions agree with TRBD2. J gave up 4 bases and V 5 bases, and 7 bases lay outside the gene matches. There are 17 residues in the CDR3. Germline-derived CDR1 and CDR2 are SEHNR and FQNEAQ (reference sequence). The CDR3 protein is CASSLGLAGGVPDTQYF. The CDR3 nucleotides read TGTGCCAGCAGCCTAGGACTAGCGGGAGGGGTTCCAGATACGCAGTATTTT.

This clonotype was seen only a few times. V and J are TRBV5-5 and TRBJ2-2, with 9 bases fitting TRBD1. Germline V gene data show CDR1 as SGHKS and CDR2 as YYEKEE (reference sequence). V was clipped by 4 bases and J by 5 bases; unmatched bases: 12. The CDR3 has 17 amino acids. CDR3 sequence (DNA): TGTGCCAGCAGCCTCGCGATCGGGGACAGGGTAACCGGGGAGCTGTTTTTT. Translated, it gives CASSLAIGDRVTGELFF.

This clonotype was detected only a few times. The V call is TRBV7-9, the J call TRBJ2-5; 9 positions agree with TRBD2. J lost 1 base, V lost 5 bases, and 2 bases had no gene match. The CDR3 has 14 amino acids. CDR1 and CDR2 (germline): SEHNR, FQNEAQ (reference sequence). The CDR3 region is CASSPSGTQETQYF. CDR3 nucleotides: TGTGCCAGCAGCCCTAGCGGGACCCAAGAGACCCAGTACTTC.

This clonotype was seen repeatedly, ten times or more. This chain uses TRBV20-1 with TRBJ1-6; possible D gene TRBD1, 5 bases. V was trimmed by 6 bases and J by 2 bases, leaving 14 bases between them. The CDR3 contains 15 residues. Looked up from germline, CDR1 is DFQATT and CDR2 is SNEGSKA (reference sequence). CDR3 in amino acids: CSAPGGGTYNSPLHF. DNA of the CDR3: TGCAGTGCCCCGGGGGGGGGGACCTATAATTCACCCCTCCACTTT.

This CDR3 is CASSHTGDSYEQYF. DNA of the CDR3: TGTGCCAGCAGCCACACGGGCGACTCCTACGAGCAGTACTTC. The chain is built from TRBV7-8 and TRBJ2-7; no firm D call. Germline V gene lookup returns CDR1 SGHVS and CDR2 FQNEAQ. The germline V and J ends were trimmed by 5 bases and 0 bases, with 11 bases remaining between them. The CDR3 runs 14 residues. The complete variable domain, with remaining parts taken from reference TRBV7-8 and TRBJ2-7, reads GAGVSQSPRYKVAKRGQDVALRCDPISGHVSLFWYQQALGQGPEFLTYFQNEAQLDKSGLPSDRFFAERPEGSVSTLKIQRTQQEDSAVYLCASSHTGDSYEQYFGPGTRLTVT.

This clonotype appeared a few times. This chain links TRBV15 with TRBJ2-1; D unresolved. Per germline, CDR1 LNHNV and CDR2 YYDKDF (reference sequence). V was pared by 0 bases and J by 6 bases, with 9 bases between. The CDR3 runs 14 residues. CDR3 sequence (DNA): TGTGCCACCAGCAGAGATGTCCAGCTCAATGAGCAGTTCTTC. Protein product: CATSRDVQLNEQFF.

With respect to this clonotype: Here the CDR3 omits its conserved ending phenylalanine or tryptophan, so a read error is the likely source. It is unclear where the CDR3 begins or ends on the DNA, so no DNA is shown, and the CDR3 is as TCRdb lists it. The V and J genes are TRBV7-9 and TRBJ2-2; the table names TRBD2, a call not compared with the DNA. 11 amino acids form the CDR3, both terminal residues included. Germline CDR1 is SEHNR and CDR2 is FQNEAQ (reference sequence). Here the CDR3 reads CASSPSGLAGV.

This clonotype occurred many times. CDR3 in amino acids: CSVEEGQVGTGELFF. Written as DNA, the CDR3 is TGCAGCGTTGAAGAGGGACAGGTGGGGACCGGGGAGCTGTTTTTT. The gene calls are TRBV29-1 and TRBJ2-2; TRBD1 matches at 8 bases. This CDR3 has 15 residues. J was trimmed by 5 bases and V by 0 bases; bases with no gene match: 5. The germline gives CDR1 SQVTM, CDR2 ANQGSEA.

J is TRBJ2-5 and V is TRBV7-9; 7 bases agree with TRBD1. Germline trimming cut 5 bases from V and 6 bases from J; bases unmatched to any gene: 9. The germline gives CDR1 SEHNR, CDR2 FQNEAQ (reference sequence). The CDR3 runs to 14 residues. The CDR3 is CASSKTGDPKTQYF. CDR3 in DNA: TGTGCCAGCAGCAAAACAGGGGATCCAAAGACCCAGTACTTC. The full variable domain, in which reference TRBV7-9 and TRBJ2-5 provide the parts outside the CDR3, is DTGVSQNPRHKITKRGQNVTFRCDPISEHNRLYWYRQTLGQGPEFLTYFQNEAQLEKSRLLSDRFSAERPKGSFSTLEIQRTEQGDSAMYLCASSKTGDPKTQYFGPGTRLLVL.

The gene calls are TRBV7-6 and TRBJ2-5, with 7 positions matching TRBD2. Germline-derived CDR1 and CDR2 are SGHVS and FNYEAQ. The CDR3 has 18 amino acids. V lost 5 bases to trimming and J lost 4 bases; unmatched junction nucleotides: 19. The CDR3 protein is CASSAPSGITGERETQYF. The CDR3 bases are TGTGCCAGCAGCGCCCCGAGCGGGATCACCGGGGAGCGAGAGACCCAGTACTTC.

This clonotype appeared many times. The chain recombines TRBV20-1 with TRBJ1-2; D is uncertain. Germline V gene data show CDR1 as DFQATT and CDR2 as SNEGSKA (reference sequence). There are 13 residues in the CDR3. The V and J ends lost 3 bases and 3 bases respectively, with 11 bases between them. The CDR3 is CSARTQADYGYTF. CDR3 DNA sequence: TGCAGTGCTAGGACACAAGCGGACTATGGCTACACCTTC.

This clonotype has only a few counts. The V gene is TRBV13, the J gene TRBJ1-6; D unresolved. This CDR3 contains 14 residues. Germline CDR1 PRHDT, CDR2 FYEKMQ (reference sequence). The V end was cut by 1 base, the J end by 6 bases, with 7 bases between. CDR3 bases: TGTGCCAGCAGCTTAGCGGCAAGTAATTCACCCCTCCACTTT. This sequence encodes CASSLAASNSPLHF.

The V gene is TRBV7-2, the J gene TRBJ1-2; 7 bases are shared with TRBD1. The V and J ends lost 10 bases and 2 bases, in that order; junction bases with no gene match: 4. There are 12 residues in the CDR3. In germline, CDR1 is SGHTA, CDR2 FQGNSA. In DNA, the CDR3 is TGTGCCAAGCGAGGGGGCAACTATGGCTACACCTTC. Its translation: CAKRGGNYGYTF. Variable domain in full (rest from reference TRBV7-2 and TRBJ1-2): GAGVSQSPSNKVTEKGKDVELRCDPISGHTALYWYRQSLGQGLEFLIYFQGNSAPDKSGLPSDRFSAERTGGSVSTLTIQRTQQEDSAVYLCAKRGGNYGYTFGSGTRLTVV.

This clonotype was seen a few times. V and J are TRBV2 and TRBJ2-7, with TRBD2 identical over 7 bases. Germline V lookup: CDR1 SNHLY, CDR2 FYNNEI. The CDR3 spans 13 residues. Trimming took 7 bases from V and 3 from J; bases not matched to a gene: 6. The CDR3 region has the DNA TGTGCCAGCACCTTCACGGGGGGCTACGAGCAGTACTTC. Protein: CASTFTGGYEQYF.

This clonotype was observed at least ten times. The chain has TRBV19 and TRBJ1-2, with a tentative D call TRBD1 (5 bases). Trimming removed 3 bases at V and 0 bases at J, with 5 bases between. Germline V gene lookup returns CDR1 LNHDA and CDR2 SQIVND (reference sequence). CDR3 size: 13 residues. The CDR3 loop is CASSMTANYGYTF. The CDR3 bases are TGTGCCAGTAGTATGACAGCTAACTATGGCTACACCTTC.

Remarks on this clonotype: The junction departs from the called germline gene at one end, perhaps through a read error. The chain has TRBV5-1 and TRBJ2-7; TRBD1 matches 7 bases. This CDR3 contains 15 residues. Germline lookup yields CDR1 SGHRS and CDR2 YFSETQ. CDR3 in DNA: TGCGCCAGCAGGGGAGTCGGGACAGACTCCTACGAGGAGTGCTTC. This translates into CASRGVGTDSYEECF.

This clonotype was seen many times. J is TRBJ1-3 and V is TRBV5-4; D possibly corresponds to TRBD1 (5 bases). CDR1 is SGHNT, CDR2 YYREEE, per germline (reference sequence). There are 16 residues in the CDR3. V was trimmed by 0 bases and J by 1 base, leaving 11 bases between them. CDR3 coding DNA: TGTGCCAGCAGCTTGGCGGGGGGAAGATCTGGAAACACCATATATTTT. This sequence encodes CASSLAGGRSGNTIYF.

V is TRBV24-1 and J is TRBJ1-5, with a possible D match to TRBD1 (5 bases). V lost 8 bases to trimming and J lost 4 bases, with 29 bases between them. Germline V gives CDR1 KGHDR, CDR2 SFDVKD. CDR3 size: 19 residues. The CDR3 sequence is CATKRYPMTGGTGNQPQHF. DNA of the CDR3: TGTGCCACCAAACGCTATCCCATGACTGGGGGTACAGGAAATCAGCCCCAGCATTTT.

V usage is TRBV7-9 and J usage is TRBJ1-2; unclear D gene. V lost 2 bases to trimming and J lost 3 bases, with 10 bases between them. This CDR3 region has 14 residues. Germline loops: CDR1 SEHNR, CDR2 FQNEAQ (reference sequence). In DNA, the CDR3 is TGTGCCAGCAGCTTATCGGGCAGTGACTATGGCTACACCTTC. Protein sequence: CASSLSGSDYGYTF. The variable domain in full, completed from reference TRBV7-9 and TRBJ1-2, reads DTGVSQNPRHKITKRGQNVTFRCDPISEHNRLYWYRQTLGQGPEFLTYFQNEAQLEKSRLLSDRFSAERPKGSFSTLEIQRTEQGDSAMYLCASSLSGSDYGYTFGSGTRLTVV.

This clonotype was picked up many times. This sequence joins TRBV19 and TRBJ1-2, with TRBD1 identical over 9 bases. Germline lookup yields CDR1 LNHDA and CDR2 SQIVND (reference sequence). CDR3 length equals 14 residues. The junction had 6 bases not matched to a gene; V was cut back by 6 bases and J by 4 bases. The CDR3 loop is CASSPRDRAYGYTF. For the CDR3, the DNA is TGTGCCAGTAGCCCTAGGGACAGGGCCTATGGCTACACCTTC.

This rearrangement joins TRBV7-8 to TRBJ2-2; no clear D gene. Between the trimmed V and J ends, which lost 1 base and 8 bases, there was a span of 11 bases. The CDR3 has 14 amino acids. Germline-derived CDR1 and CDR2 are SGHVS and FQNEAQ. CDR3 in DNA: TGTGCCAGCAGCTTAGGTAGGGTCGGTGGGGAGCTGTTTTTT. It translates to CASSLGRVGGELFF.

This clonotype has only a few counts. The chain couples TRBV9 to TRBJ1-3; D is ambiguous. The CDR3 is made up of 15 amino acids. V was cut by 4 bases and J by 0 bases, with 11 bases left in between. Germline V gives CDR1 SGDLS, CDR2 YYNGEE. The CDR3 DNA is TGTGCCAGCAGCCAAGAAAACCTCTCTGGAAACACCATATATTTT. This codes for CASSQENLSGNTIYF. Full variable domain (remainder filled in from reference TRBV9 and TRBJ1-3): DSGVTQTPKHLITATGQRVTLRCSPRSGDLSVYWYQQSLDQGLQFLIQYYNGEERAKGNILERFSAQQFPDLHSELNLSSLELGDSALYFCASSQENLSGNTIYFGEGSWLTVV.

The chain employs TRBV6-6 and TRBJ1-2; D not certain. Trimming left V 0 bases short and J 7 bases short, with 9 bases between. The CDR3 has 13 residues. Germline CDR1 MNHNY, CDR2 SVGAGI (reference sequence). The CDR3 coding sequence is TGTGCCAGCAGTTACTCGGAGTTTGCTGGCTACACCTTC. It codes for CASSYSEFAGYTF.

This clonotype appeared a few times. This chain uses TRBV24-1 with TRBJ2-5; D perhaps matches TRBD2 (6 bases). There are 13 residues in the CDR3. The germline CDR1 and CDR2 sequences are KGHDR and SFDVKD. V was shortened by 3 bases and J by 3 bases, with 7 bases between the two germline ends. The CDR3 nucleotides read TGTGCCACCAGTGATCCGGGAGAAGAGACCCAGTACTTC. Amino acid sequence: CATSDPGEETQYF.

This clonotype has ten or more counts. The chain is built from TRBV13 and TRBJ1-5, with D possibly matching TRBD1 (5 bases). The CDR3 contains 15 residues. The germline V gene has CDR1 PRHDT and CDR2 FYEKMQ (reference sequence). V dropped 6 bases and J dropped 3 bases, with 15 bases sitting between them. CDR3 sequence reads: CASSLGPGPNQPQHF. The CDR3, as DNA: TGTGCCAGCAGTTTGGGGCCAGGGCCCAATCAGCCCCAGCATTTT.

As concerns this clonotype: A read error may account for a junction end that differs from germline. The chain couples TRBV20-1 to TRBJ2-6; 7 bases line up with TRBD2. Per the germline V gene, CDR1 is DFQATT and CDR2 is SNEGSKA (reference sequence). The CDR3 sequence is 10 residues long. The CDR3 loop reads CSGGGRPEAF. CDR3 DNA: TGCAGTGGGGGGGGACGACCTGAAGCTTTC.

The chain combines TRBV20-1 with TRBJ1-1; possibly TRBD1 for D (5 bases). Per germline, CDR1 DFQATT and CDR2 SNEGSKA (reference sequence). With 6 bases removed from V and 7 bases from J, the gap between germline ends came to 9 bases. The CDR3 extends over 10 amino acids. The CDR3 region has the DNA TGCAGTGCGGGGCGGAATGAAGCTTTCTTT. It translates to CSAGRNEAFF.

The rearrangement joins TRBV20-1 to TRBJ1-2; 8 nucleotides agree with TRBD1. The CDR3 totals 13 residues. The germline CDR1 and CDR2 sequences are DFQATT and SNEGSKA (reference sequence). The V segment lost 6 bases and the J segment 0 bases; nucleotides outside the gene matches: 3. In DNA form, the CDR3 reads TGCAGTGCAGGGACAGGACCTAACTATGGCTACACCTTC. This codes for CSAGTGPNYGYTF.

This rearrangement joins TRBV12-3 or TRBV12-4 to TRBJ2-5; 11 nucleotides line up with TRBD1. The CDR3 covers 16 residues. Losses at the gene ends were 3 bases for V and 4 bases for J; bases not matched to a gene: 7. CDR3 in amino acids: CASSLQGTGGTETQYF. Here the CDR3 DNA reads TGTGCCAGCAGTTTGCAGGGGACAGGGGGAACAGAGACCCAGTACTTC.